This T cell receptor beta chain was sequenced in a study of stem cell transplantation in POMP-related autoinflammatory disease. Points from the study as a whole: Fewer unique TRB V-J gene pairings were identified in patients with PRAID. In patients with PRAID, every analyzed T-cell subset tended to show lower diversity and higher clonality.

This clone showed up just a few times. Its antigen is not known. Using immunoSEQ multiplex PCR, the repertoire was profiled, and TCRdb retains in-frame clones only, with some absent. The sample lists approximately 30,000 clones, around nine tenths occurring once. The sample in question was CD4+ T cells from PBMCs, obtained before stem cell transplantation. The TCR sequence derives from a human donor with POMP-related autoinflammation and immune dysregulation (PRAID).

The CDR3 nucleotides read TGCGCCAGCAGCCAACCGACAGGGACCAATGGCTACACCTTC. The encoded protein is CASSQPTGTNGYTF. The J gene is TRBJ1-2, the V gene TRBV4-1, with 7 bases matching TRBD1. This CDR3 is 14 amino acids long. The germline gives CDR1 MGHRA, CDR2 YSYEKL. Trimming took 2 bases from V and 6 from J; bases not matched to a gene: 6.